This is a list of T cell receptor beta chains from one sample in a study of shared clonotypes between healthy human individuals. Sequencing was performed with immunoSEQ multiplex PCR; in TCRdb, only in-frame clones are kept and a portion is missing. The table shows around 1,000,000 clones, with roughly 77% occurring only once. The specimen sequenced was memory CD4+ T cells from PBMCs. These receptors came from a young man in good health. Some clones in this sample may be carry-over from other donors' samples. The CDR3 runs from the conserved cysteine through the conserved F or W. The D gene is left open where the match is weak. Some rows mark clone size as missing; the rest say once, few, many or name a class of expanded clone.

size	D	V	J	CDR3	DNA
.	.	TRBV4-3	TRBJ1-4	CASSQDRGTSRGEKLFF	TGCGCCAGCAGCCAAGATAGGGGGACTTCCCGAGGGGAAAAACTGTTTTTT
.	.	TRBV21-1	TRBJ1-3	CASSIGRLSASGNTIYF	TGTGCCAGCAGCATTGGCAGACTAAGTGCTTCTGGAAACACCATATATTTT
.	.	TRBV5-1	TRBJ2-1	CASSPEGGAYYNEQFF	TGCGCCAGCAGCCCGGAAGGGGGGGCGTACTACAATGAGCAGTTCTTC
.	.	TRBV6-1	TRBJ1-2	CASSVDGQTIYGYTF	TGTGCCAGCAGTGTCGATGGACAGACCATCTATGGCTACACCTTC
.	.	TRBV5-1	TRBJ2-1	CASSTQLGNEQFF	TGCGCCAGCAGCACGCAACTAGGGAATGAGCAGTTCTTC
few	.	TRBV2	TRBJ2-7	CASTQLAEQYF	TGTGCCAGCACGCAGCTGGCCGAGCAGTACTTC
.	.	TRBV18	TRBJ1-1	CASSRDLNTEAFF	TGTGCCAGCTCCCGCGATTTGAACACTGAAGCTTTCTTT
.	TRBD2	TRBV10-3	TRBJ2-5	CAISEWASGVQETQYF	TGTGCCATCAGTGAGTGGGCTAGCGGGGTCCAAGAGACCCAGTACTTC
.	TRBD2	TRBV6-5	TRBJ2-3	CASSLAGGLNTQYF	TGTGCCAGCAGCTTAGCGGGAGGACTCAATACGCAGTATTTT
few	.	TRBV6-1	TRBJ2-5	CASSEGTTKYF	TGTGCCAGCAGTGAAGGCACTACCAAATACTTC
.	.	TRBV5-8	TRBJ2-3	CASSLASGDTQYF	TGTGCCAGCAGCTTGGCGTCCGGAGATACGCAGTATTTT
once	.	TRBV28	TRBJ1-1	CASSLRYRSWTEAFF	TGTGCCAGCAGTTTAAGGTACCGGAGTTGGACTGAAGCTTTCTTT
.	.	TRBV7-2	TRBJ2-5	CASSLEAPPGTQYF	TGTGCCAGCAGCTTAGAGGCGCCTCCAGGGACCCAGTACTTC
.	.	TRBV13	TRBJ2-7	CASSLGRQNPYEQYF	TGTGCCAGCAGCTTAGGTCGACAGAACCCATACGAGCAGTACTTC
.	TRBD1	TRBV5-1	TRBJ2-7	CASSVQGSYEQYF	TGCGCCAGCAGCGTACAGGGGTCCTACGAGCAGTACTTC
once	.	TRBV9	TRBJ2-7	CASSPREGSLVHTTYEQYF	TGTGCCAGCAGCCCTCGAGAGGGCAGCCTAGTTCATACTACCTACGAGCAGTACTTC
few	.	TRBV18	TRBJ2-3	CASSPEGRGGDTQYF	TGTGCCAGCTCACCAGAGGGGCGTGGAGGGGATACGCAGTATTTT
.	TRBD1	TRBV5-1	TRBJ1-4	CASSLTPIGTGDEKLFF	TGCGCCAGCAGCTTGACGCCGATCGGGACAGGGGATGAAAAACTGTTTTTT
.	TRBD1	TRBV10-3	TRBJ2-7	CAISDSSTGSSYEQYF	TGTGCCATCAGTGACTCTTCGACAGGGAGCTCCTACGAGCAGTACTTC
.	.	TRBV7-9	TRBJ2-7	CASSLAYPYEQYF	TGTGCCAGCAGCTTAGCCTACCCCTACGAGCAGTACTTC
once	.	TRBV28	TRBJ1-2	CASSPRTSGNGYTF	TGTGCCAGCAGCCCCCGGACCTCAGGAAATGGCTACACCTTC
.	.	TRBV6-6	TRBJ2-7	CASSYSVSNQIGQYF	TGTGCCAGCAGTTACTCCGTCAGCAACCAAATTGGGCAGTACTTC
.	.	TRBV10-3	TRBJ1-1	CAISESAGVGNTEAFF	TGTGCCATCAGTGAGTCGGCAGGGGTAGGGAACACTGAAGCTTTCTTT
.	.	TRBV18	TRBJ1-1	CASSPLGGNTEAFF	TGTGCCAGCTCACCCCTCGGCGGGAACACTGAAGCTTTCTTT
.	.	TRBV20-1	TRBJ2-5	CSPVIGETQYF	TGCAGTCCTGTAATAGGGGAGACCCAGTACTTC
.	TRBD1	TRBV28	TRBJ1-2	CASLPATGAGGNYGYTF	TGTGCCAGCTTACCGGCAACGGGGGCAGGGGGTAACTATGGCTACACCTTC
many	.	TRBV11-2	TRBJ1-1	CASSSKPGHENTEAFF	TGTGCCAGCAGCTCTAAACCGGGACACGAGAACACTGAAGCTTTCTTT
.	TRBD2	TRBV7-2	TRBJ2-1	CASSLYGLAGYNEQFF	TGTGCCAGCAGCTTATATGGTCTAGCGGGCTACAATGAGCAGTTCTTC
.	.	TRBV10-3	TRBJ2-3	CAISVPHPSTDTQYF	TGTGCCATCAGTGTCCCACATCCTAGCACAGATACGCAGTATTTT
.	TRBD1	TRBV5-1	TRBJ1-3	CASSLTFRQGGGNTIYF	TGCGCCAGCAGCTTGACGTTTAGACAGGGAGGCGGAAACACCATATATTTT
.	.	TRBV29-1	TRBJ2-5	CSVAWLAKQETQYF	TGCAGCGTGGCCTGGCTAGCGAAACAAGAGACCCAGTACTTC
.	.	TRBV19	TRBJ2-3	CASSIQGRNTQYF	TGTGCCAGTAGTATACAGGGGCGGAATACGCAGTATTTT
.	.	TRBV27	TRBJ1-1	CASSFNGRNTEAFF	TGTGCCAGCAGTTTTAATGGGAGGAACACTGAAGCTTTCTTT